A selection of T cell receptor beta chains follows, all from one sample in a study of CD8+ T cells in alopecia areata. Sequencing used immunoSEQ multiplex PCR; TCRdb keeps in-frame clones, though not all of them. The sample has approximately 180,000 clones; about 66% are singletons. This specimen was CD8+ T cells sorted from blood, taken at week 0. These receptors were taken from a human donor with alopecia areata. Each CDR3 is given with its conserved first and last residue. Fields, in order: clone size, V gene, D gene, J gene, CDR3 DNA, CDR3 protein. D genes are given only for firm matches. Where a row states a size, it is once, few, many or the class of an expanded clone; other rows omit it.

abundance: -
v_gene: TRBV6-5
d_gene: -
j_gene: TRBJ1-6
CDR3nt: TGTGCCAGCAGTTCCAGACCCCGGGACCCTAAGGTACCCCTCCACTTT
CDR3aa: CASSSRPRDPKVPLHF

abundance: few
v_gene: TRBV29-1
d_gene: TRBD1
j_gene: TRBJ2-7
CDR3nt: TGCAGCGTTCTGCCGGGACAGGTGGCCTACGAGCAGTACTTC
CDR3aa: CSVLPGQVAYEQYF

abundance: -
v_gene: TRBV27
d_gene: -
j_gene: TRBJ1-5
CDR3nt: TGTGCCAGCAGTTTAGGGTTCGGGGGGCAGAATCAGCCCCAGCATTTT
CDR3aa: CASSLGFGGQNQPQHF

abundance: -
v_gene: TRBV7-2
d_gene: TRBD2
j_gene: TRBJ2-3
CDR3nt: TGTGCCAGCACCCGGGGACTAGCGGGCACAGATACGCAGTATTTT
CDR3aa: CASTRGLAGTDTQYF

abundance: -
v_gene: TRBV4-1
d_gene: TRBD1
j_gene: TRBJ2-5
CDR3nt: TGCGCCAGCAGTCGGGACAGGGGGCCAGAGACCCAGTACTTC
CDR3aa: CASSRDRGPETQYF

abundance: -
v_gene: TRBV14
d_gene: -
j_gene: TRBJ2-7
CDR3nt: TGTGCCAGCAGCCAAGATTTTAGGGAAACTCCGGACGAGCAGTACTTC
CDR3aa: CASSQDFRETPDEQYF

abundance: -
v_gene: TRBV28
d_gene: TRBD1
j_gene: TRBJ1-5
CDR3nt: TGTGCCAGCAGTACGCCGAACAGGGGGCTTATCAATCAGCCCCAGCATTTT
CDR3aa: CASSTPNRGLINQPQHF

abundance: -
v_gene: TRBV11-2
d_gene: -
j_gene: TRBJ2-5
CDR3nt: TGTGCCAGCAGCTTAGAGTTCCTCCAAGAGACCCAGTACTTC
CDR3aa: CASSLEFLQETQYF

abundance: -
v_gene: TRBV30
d_gene: TRBD1
j_gene: TRBJ1-2
CDR3nt: TGTGCCTGGATGCAGGGGGAGACCTATGGCTACACCTTC
CDR3aa: CAWMQGETYGYTF

abundance: few
v_gene: TRBV6-5
d_gene: -
j_gene: TRBJ1-3
CDR3nt: TGTGCCAGCACGGGGGACCTCTCTGGAAACACCATATATTTT
CDR3aa: CASTGDLSGNTIYF

abundance: -
v_gene: TRBV30
d_gene: TRBD2
j_gene: TRBJ2-1
CDR3nt: TGTGCCTGGAGTGTGGGAGCGGGGGCCAATGAGCAGTTCTTC
CDR3aa: CAWSVGAGANEQFF

abundance: few
v_gene: TRBV12-5
d_gene: -
j_gene: TRBJ1-1
CDR3nt: TGTGCTAGTGGCACATCGGCTCGGAACACTGAAGCTTTCTTT
CDR3aa: CASGTSARNTEAFF

abundance: -
v_gene: TRBV7-9
d_gene: TRBD1
j_gene: TRBJ1-2
CDR3nt: TGTGCCAGCAGCAGTAGTCCGGGACAGGGATATGGCTACACCTTC
CDR3aa: CASSSSPGQGYGYTF

abundance: -
v_gene: TRBV6-5
d_gene: -
j_gene: TRBJ2-6
CDR3nt: TGTGCCAGCTGCGCTCGGCTCGGGGCCAACGTCCTGACTTTC
CDR3aa: CASCARLGANVLTF

abundance: -
v_gene: TRBV9
d_gene: -
j_gene: TRBJ2-1
CDR3nt: TGTGCCAGCGATGGAGGCGGGGCCCAATACAATGAGCAGTTCTTC
CDR3aa: CASDGGGAQYNEQFF

abundance: -
v_gene: TRBV4-1
d_gene: -
j_gene: TRBJ1-3
CDR3nt: TGCGCCAGCAGCCAAGATATCAGACAGCATAGTGGAAACACCATATATTTT
CDR3aa: CASSQDIRQHSGNTIYF

abundance: -
v_gene: TRBV30
d_gene: -
j_gene: TRBJ2-2
CDR3nt: TGTGCCTGGAGTGCTGGCACCGGGGAGCTGTTTTTT
CDR3aa: CAWSAGTGELFF

abundance: -
v_gene: TRBV4-1
d_gene: TRBD1
j_gene: TRBJ1-1
CDR3nt: TGCGCCAGCAGCCTACGGGACAGGGGTATCCTCAGCACTGAAGCTTTCTTT
CDR3aa: CASSLRDRGILSTEAFF

abundance: -
v_gene: TRBV4-1
d_gene: -
j_gene: TRBJ1-6
CDR3nt: TGCGCCAGCAGCCACCGGGACGGGAATTCACCCCTCCACTTT
CDR3aa: CASSHRDGNSPLHF